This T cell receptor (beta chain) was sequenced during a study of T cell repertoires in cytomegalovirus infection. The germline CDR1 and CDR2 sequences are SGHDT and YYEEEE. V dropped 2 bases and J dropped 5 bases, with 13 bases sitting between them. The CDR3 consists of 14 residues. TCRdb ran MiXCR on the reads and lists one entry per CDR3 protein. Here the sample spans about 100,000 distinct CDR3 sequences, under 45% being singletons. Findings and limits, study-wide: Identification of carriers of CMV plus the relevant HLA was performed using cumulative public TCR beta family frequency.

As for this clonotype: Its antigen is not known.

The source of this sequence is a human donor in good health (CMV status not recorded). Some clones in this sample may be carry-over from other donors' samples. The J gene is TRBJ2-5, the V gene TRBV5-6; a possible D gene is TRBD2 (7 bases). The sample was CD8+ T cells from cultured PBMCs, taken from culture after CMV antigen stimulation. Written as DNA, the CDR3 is TGTGCCAGCAGCTTTCGGGGGGCTAGGGAGACCCAGTACTTC. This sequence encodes CASSFRGARETQYF. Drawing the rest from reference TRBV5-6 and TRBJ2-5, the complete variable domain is DAGVTQSPTHLIKTRGQQVTLRCSPKSGHDTVSWYQQALGQGPQFIFQYYEEEERQRGNFPDRFSGHQFPNYSSELNVNALLLGDSALYLCASSFRGARETQYFGPGTRLLVL.